This T cell receptor beta chain was obtained from a study of cytomegalovirus exposure and HLA in healthy donors. Per germline, CDR1 PRHDT and CDR2 FYEKMQ (reference sequence). The CDR3 is made up of 13 amino acids. V was cut by 2 bases and J by 3 bases, with 8 bases left in between. As to this clone: Its antigen is unknown.

This PCR relied on a set of 60 Vbeta primers and 13 Jbeta primers. Using immunoSEQ multiplex PCR, the repertoire was profiled, and TCRdb retains in-frame clones only, with some absent. The sample lists 95,000 to 100,000 clones, about 75% occurring once. Study-level results: In a later analysis, TCR association rates varied by HLA locus: DRB1 most, HLA-C fewest.

The source is a middle-aged man in good health and CMV-seropositive. Sequencing was performed on PBMCs. The chain has TRBV13 and TRBJ2-7; D remains ambiguous. Written as DNA, the CDR3 is TGTGCCAGCAGCTTAAGCAATATCTACGAGCAGTACTTC. Translation gives CASSLSNIYEQYF.